This record concerns one TCR beta chain sequence. Its antigen is unidentified. This record comes from a study of vaccination and CD4 T cells after COVID-19. At the Johns Hopkins FTIC core, DNA taken from cultured CD4+ T cells was sequenced by way of the Oncomine TCR Beta short-read assay. Using its own MiXCR run on the PCR reads, TCRdb lists one record per CDR3 protein. The sample holds about 15,000 distinct CDR3 sequences; roughly 54% are singletons and the top ten take 12%. Treatment defined: roughly 10-day PBMC culture with coronavirus spike peptide pools or control peptides (ViraFEST assay). What was sequenced was CD4+ T cells from blood, cultured in vitro. The TCR originated in a human donor who had recovered from COVID-19.

The CDR3 sequence is CASSPLVPYSNQPQHF. As DNA, the CDR3 is TGTGCCAGCAGCCCCCTAGTTCCGTATAGCAATCAGCCCCAGCATTTT. V is TRBV6-1 and J is TRBJ1-5, with D unresolved. Germline lookup yields CDR1 MNHNS and CDR2 SASEGT. The CDR3 length is 16 residues. Trimming took 6 bases from V and 0 from J, leaving 15 bases between them.